Each of the 10 T cell receptor beta chains below was sequenced from the same sample in a study of blood T cell repertoires in COVID-19. The table came from immunoSEQ multiplex PCR; TCRdb's copy has only in-frame clones and leaves some out. The sample consists of 85,000 to 130,000 clones, under 90% of them appearing once. Sequencing was performed on peripheral blood. Receptors originate from a woman aged 55-75 years with acute or convalescent COVID-19.

The chain recombines TRBV12-3 or TRBV12-4 with TRBJ1-1, with D maybe TRBD1 (5 bases). V lost 4 bases and J lost 3, with 9 bases in between. The CDR3 covers 13 residues. The CDR3: CASSSRQYTEAFF. Written as DNA, the CDR3 is TGTGCCAGCAGTTCTCGACAGTACACTGAAGCTTTCTTT.

The chain is built from TRBV18 and TRBJ2-5, with D tentatively TRBD1 (6 bases). CDR3 length equals 15 residues. Germline assignment: CDR1 KGHSH and CDR2 LQKENI. Trimming cost V 3 bases and J 3 bases, with 14 bases left between them. CDR3 sequence: CASSPPTGLEETQYF. CDR3 sequence (DNA): TGTGCCAGCTCACCCCCCACAGGGTTGGAAGAGACCCAGTACTTC. Full variable domain (missing parts from reference TRBV18 and TRBJ2-5): NAGVMQNPRHLVRRRGQEARLRCSPMKGHSHVYWYRQLPEEGLKFMVYLQKENIIDESGMPKERFSAEFPKEGPSILRIQQVVRGDSAAYFCASSPPTGLEETQYFGPGTRLLVL.

The chain has TRBV5-4 and TRBJ2-3; TRBD2 is a possible D gene (5 bases). The CDR3 totals 15 residues. Trimming shortened V by 3 bases and J by 1 base, and 12 bases separated the two germline ends. CDR1 is SGHNT and CDR2 is YYREEE in the germline V gene (reference sequence). CDR3 loop: CASSSSGDRTDTQYF. The CDR3 DNA sequence: TGTGCCAGCAGCTCAAGCGGAGACCGCACAGATACGCAGTATTTT.

This clone was counted once. This chain uses TRBV18 with TRBJ1-2; 9 bases agree with TRBD1. CDR3 length: 18 residues. Germline assignment: CDR1 KGHSH and CDR2 LQKENI. V lost 2 bases, J lost 0 bases, and 10 bases stayed unmatched. The DNA for the CDR3 is TGTGCCAGCTCACCATGGATTGGAGGACAGGGGCCTAACTATGGCTACACCTTC. It encodes CASSPWIGGQGPNYGYTF.

CDR3 in DNA: TGCGCCAGCAGCAAGCGGACAGAGAACACCGGGGAGCTGTTTTTT. It codes for CASSKRTENTGELFF. V gene TRBV5-1 combines with J gene TRBJ2-2, with a possible D match to TRBD1 (6 bases). The CDR3 has 15 amino acids. V was clipped by 4 bases and J by 1 base, with 11 bases between them. The V gene's germline CDR1 is SGHRS and CDR2 YFSETQ.

The chain uses TRBV27 and TRBJ1-2, with 7 positions matching TRBD1. The CDR3 spans 13 residues. Germline lookup yields CDR1 MNHEY and CDR2 SMNVEV (reference sequence). V was pared by 7 bases and J by 6 bases, with 8 bases of the junction left unmatched. For the CDR3, the DNA is TGTGCCAGCACCACCGGACAGGAAAATGGCTACACCTTC. Its translation is CASTTGQENGYTF.

The rearrangement uses TRBV15 and TRBJ2-3, with 11 bases lining up with TRBD2. The CDR3 runs to 16 residues. After removal of 2 bases from V and 2 bases from J, the junction contained 3 bases not matched to a gene. The germline CDR1 and CDR2 sequences are LNHNV and YYDKDF (reference sequence). CDR3: CATSRPLAGDTDTQYF. The CDR3 DNA reads as TGTGCCACCAGCAGACCACTAGCGGGGGACACAGATACGCAGTATTTT. Based on the CDR3 plus reference TRBV15 and TRBJ2-3, the full variable domain is DAMVIQNPRYQVTQFGKPVTLSCSQTLNHNVMYWYQQKSSQAPKLLFHYYDKDFNNEADTPDNFQSRRPNTSFCFLDIRSPGLGDTAMYLCATSRPLAGDTDTQYFGPGTRLTVL.

This chain connects TRBV4-2 to TRBJ1-1; 11 bases are a match to TRBD1. This CDR3 is built from 14 residues. The germline CDR1 and CDR2 sequences are LGHNA and YNFKEQ. V lost 3 bases to trimming and J lost 7 bases; unmatched junction nucleotides: 4. CDR3 nucleotide sequence: TGTGCCAGCAGCCACACCGGGACAGGGGGTGAAGCTTTCTTT. It encodes CASSHTGTGGEAFF.

The V call is TRBV19, the J call TRBJ2-7, with 11 positions matching TRBD1. Unmatched junction bases numbered 6, after V lost 5 bases and J lost 3 bases. Germline values: CDR1 LNHDA, CDR2 SQIVND (reference sequence). The CDR3 is 15 amino acids. In DNA form, the CDR3 reads TGTGCCAGTAGTCTAAGGACAGGGGGCGTCTACGAGCAGTACTTC. Translation: CASSLRTGGVYEQYF.

The chain carries TRBV2 and TRBJ1-4; weak D call: TRBD1 (6 bases). Trimming took off 10 bases at V and 8 bases at J, with 14 bases between the two ends. The CDR3 runs 12 residues. CDR1 and CDR2 (germline): SNHLY, FYNNEI. The CDR3 nucleotides read TGTGCCACGCGTTCGGACAGCGAAAAACTGTTTTTT. Protein sequence: CATRSDSEKLFF.